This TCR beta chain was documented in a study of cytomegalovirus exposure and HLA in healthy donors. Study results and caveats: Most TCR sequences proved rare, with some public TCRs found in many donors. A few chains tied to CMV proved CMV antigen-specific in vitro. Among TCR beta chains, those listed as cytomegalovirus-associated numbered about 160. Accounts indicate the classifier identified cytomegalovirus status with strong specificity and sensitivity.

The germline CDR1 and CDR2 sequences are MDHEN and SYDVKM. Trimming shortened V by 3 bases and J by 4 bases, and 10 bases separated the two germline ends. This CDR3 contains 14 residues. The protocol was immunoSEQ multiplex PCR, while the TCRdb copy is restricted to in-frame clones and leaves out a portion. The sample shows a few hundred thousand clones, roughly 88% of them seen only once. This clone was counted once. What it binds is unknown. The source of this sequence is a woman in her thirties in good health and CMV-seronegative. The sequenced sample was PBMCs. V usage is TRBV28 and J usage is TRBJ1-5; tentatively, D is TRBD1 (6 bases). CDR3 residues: CASSLTGGNQPQHF. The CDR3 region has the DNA TGTGCCAGCAGTTTGACAGGAGGTAATCAGCCCCAGCATTTT.